The 27 T cell receptor beta chains below all came from one sample that was sequenced in a study of blood T cells in healthy people across ages. The authors ran a second PCR of roughly 6 to 12 cycles using a sample-barcoded 5' primer and a J-beta primer mix. TCRdb passed the 5' RACE reads through MiXCR, listing each CDR3 protein once. The top ten clones hold over 15% of a sample with about 700,000 distinct CDR3 sequences, roughly 32% of them seen once. Sequencing was carried out using blood. The receptors here all came from a woman aged 80 or older in good health.

This clonotype was seen a few times. This sequence joins TRBV5-1 and TRBJ2-7; no clear D gene. V was cut by 7 bases and J by 3 bases, with 17 bases left in between. The CDR3 is made up of 14 amino acids. The germline CDR1 and CDR2 sequences are SGHRS and YFSETQ. The CDR3 DNA is TGCGCCAGCTGCCCCTATGGACGGAGCTACGAGCAGTACTTC. Its protein is CASCPYGRSYEQYF. The whole variable domain, remainder taken from reference TRBV5-1 and TRBJ2-7, is KAGVTQTPRYLIKTRGQQVTLSCSPISGHRSVSWYQQTPGQGLQFLFEYFSETQRNKGNFPGRFSGRQFSNSRSEMNVSTLELGDSALYLCASCPYGRSYEQYFGPGTRLTVT.

V gene TRBV5-1 combines with J gene TRBJ2-4, with a weak D call TRBD1 (6 bases). The end of the DNA aligns better with TRBJ2-7, so the J call may be wrong. The CDR3 length is 13 residues. Germline V lookup: CDR1 SGHRS, CDR2 YFSETQ. CDR3 amino acids: CASTPGDEYEQYF. The CDR3 DNA reads TGCGCCAGCACGCCAGGGGACGAGTACGAGCAGTACTTC.

There are a few counts of this clonotype. The chain has TRBV5-1 and TRBJ2-5; D might be TRBD2 (6 bases). The CDR3 sequence is 15 residues long. V dropped 2 bases and J dropped 13 bases, with 24 bases sitting between them. Germline loops: CDR1 SGHRS, CDR2 YFSETQ. The CDR3: CASSFSPGTLYERYF. The CDR3 nucleotides are TGCGCCAGCAGCTTCTCGCCAGGGACTCTATACGAGCGGTACTTC.

Many counts were recorded for this clonotype. The chain combines TRBV29-1 with TRBJ2-1; the match to TRBD2 covers 11 bases. V shed 3 bases, J shed 4 bases, and the junction held 5 bases outside the gene matches. CDR1 SQVTM and CDR2 ANQGSEA come from the germline V gene. CDR3 length: 15 residues. The CDR3 DNA reads as TGCAGCGTTGACCTAGCGGGGGGATCATACAATGAGCAGTTCTTC. It yields the protein CSVDLAGGSYNEQFF.

This clonotype was counted only a few times. This chain uses TRBV6-1 with TRBJ2-1; 8 bases are shared with TRBD2. The CDR3 totals 16 residues. CDR1 MNHNS and CDR2 SASEGT come from the germline V gene. The trim removed 4 bases at V and 6 bases at J, leaving 11 bases unmatched. DNA of the CDR3: TGTGCCAGCAGTGTCACCGGGACTAGGAAGTTCAATGAGCAGTTCTTC. Translating gives CASSVTGTRKFNEQFF.

This chain connects TRBV14 to TRBJ2-5; weak D call: TRBD2 (5 bases). Germline V gives CDR1 SGHDN, CDR2 FVKESK. Trimming stripped 1 base from V and 11 bases from J, with 20 bases between. This CDR3 has 15 amino acids. Here the CDR3 reads CASSQVGAPRGEQYF. In nucleotides, the CDR3 is TGTGCCAGCAGCCAAGTTGGAGCTCCCCGGGGAGAGCAGTACTTC. Combining the CDR3 with reference TRBV14 and TRBJ2-5 gives the whole variable domain EAGVTQFPSHSVIEKGQTVTLRCDPISGHDNLYWYRRVMGKEIKFLLHFVKESKQDESGMPNNRFLAERTGGTYSTLKVQPAELEDSGVYFCASSQVGAPRGEQYFGPGTRLLVL.

This clonotype was recorded many times. J is TRBJ2-1 and V is TRBV7-3; TRBD2 matches 7 bases. The CDR3 is 15 amino acids. Germline values: CDR1 SGHTA, CDR2 FQGTGA. The V segment lost 4 bases and the J segment 7 bases; nucleotides outside the gene matches: 10. CDR3 in DNA: TGTGCCAGCAGCTCCTGGAGGAGGGAGGGTAATGAGCAGTTCTTC. It specifies CASSSWRREGNEQFF.

This clonotype showed up many times. A single base separates this from a much larger clone, so it may be a read error. The rearrangement uses TRBV27 and TRBJ2-1; D is perhaps TRBD1 (5 bases). The CDR3 has 14 residues. Germline assignment: CDR1 MNHEY and CDR2 SMNVEV (reference sequence). V was trimmed by 6 bases and J by 10 bases, leaving 19 bases between them. As DNA, the CDR3 is TGTGCCAGCAGGCGACAGATACAAAGGGCCGAGCAGTTCTTC. It is translated as CASRRQIQRAEQFF.

This clonotype was detected many times. V gene TRBV9 combines with J gene TRBJ2-1, with D perhaps matching TRBD2 (5 bases). CDR3 length: 13 amino acids. From germline, CDR1 is SGDLS and CDR2 YYNGEE. V was shortened by 0 bases and J by 7 bases, with 8 bases between the two germline ends. The CDR3 loop is CASSVDRGNEQFF. The CDR3 coding sequence is TGTGCCAGCAGCGTAGATCGGGGAAATGAGCAGTTCTTC.

As regards this clonotype: The junction does not match germline at one end; this may be a read error. V and J are TRBV27 and TRBJ2-2; D is possibly TRBD2 (6 bases). Germline CDR1 reads MNHEY; CDR2 reads SMNVEV (reference sequence). This CDR3 has 17 residues. The CDR3 DNA is TGCGCCAGCAGTCTCTCCCAGCGGGCGGAACTCACCGGGGAGCTGTTTTTT. Its translation: CASSLSQRAELTGELFF.

This clonotype was counted at least ten times. The chain has TRBV20-1 and TRBJ1-2; 7 nucleotides match TRBD1. CDR3 size: 13 residues. V dropped 6 bases and J dropped 6; count of bases not matched to a gene: 10. CDR1 and CDR2 from the germline V gene are DFQATT and SNEGSKA (reference sequence). For the CDR3, the DNA is TGCAGTGCCCCCCTAGGGGGCGACGATGGCTACACCTTC. This codes for CSAPLGGDDGYTF.

In the case of this clonotype: One end of the junction is discordant with germline, which a read error may explain. The chain carries TRBV19 and TRBJ2-1, with unresolved D. The CDR3 consists of 16 residues. Germline lookup yields CDR1 LNHDA and CDR2 SQIVND (reference sequence). CDR3 coding DNA: TGTGCCAGTAGTGGGCGACTTCAAGGCTCCTACAATGAGCGGTTCTTC. It specifies CASSGRLQGSYNERFF.

This chain joins TRBV4-2 and TRBJ2-1; possibly TRBD1 or TRBD2 for D (6 bases each). CDR3 length equals 16 residues. Trimming shortened V by 4 bases and J by 3 bases, and 16 bases separated the two germline ends. Germline V gene sequence: CDR1 LGHNA, CDR2 YNFKEQ. The DNA of the CDR3 is TGTGCCAGCAGCCCCCGGACGGGGGCCTTCTACAATGAGCAGTTCTTC. It translates to CASSPRTGAFYNEQFF.

In nucleotides, the CDR3 is TGTGCCACCAGCAGGGACAGGCGGTCCGAGCAGTACTTC. It codes for CATSRDRRSEQYF. The chain is built from TRBV15 and TRBJ2-5; 7 nucleotides line up with TRBD1. The J call may not be correct, given that the DNA end is closer to TRBJ2-7. The CDR3 totals 13 residues. Germline V gives CDR1 LNHNV, CDR2 YYDKDF (reference sequence).

The table lists this clonotype with many counts. The genes are TRBV12-3 or TRBV12-4 and TRBJ2-3, with 8 bases aligning to TRBD1. J was trimmed by 2 bases and V by 5 bases; bases with no gene match: 6. CDR3 length: 15 amino acids. In DNA, the CDR3 is TGTGCCAGCAGTAGACAGGGGCGAGACACAGATACGCAGTATTTT. It yields the protein CASSRQGRDTDTQYF.

The chain is built from TRBV20-1 and TRBJ1-1, with 11 bases fitting TRBD1. Trimming removed 8 bases from V and 11 bases from J; junction bases left unmatched: 13. The CDR3 totals 13 residues. CDR1 and CDR2 from the germline V gene are DFQATT and SNEGSKA (reference sequence). Written as DNA, the CDR3 is TGCAGTCCAGGGACAGGGGGTCAAAACGAGGCTTTCTTT. This translates into CSPGTGGQNEAFF.

The chain recombines TRBV5-1 with TRBJ2-5; D not certain. This CDR3 comprises 15 residues. V lost 4 bases and J 2 bases, leaving 15 bases between the germline ends. Germline V lookup: CDR1 SGHRS, CDR2 YFSETQ. CDR3 nucleotide sequence: TGCGCCAGCAGCCTGACACATAAACCTCAAGAGACCCAGTACTTC. This codes for CASSLTHKPQETQYF.

This clonotype was counted at least ten times. The V and J genes are TRBV6-1 and TRBJ2-7, with 8 bases identical to TRBD1. V was pared by 7 bases and J by 1 base, with 12 bases of the junction left unmatched. CDR1 and CDR2 (germline): MNHNS, SASEGT. The CDR3 extends over 16 amino acids. The CDR3 protein is CASKWKQGVRSYEQYF. DNA for the CDR3: TGTGCCAGCAAGTGGAAACAGGGGGTTAGGTCCTACGAGCAGTACTTC.

This clonotype was observed at least ten times. The rearrangement joins TRBV10-3 to TRBJ2-5, with D perhaps assigned TRBD1 or TRBD2 (6 bases each). The ends were cut back, 2 bases at V and 2 bases at J, with 12 bases in the middle. The CDR3 is 15 amino acids. CDR1 and CDR2 from the germline V gene are ENHRY and SYGVKD. The CDR3 bases are TGTGCCATCAGTGAGCCCCGAGGGGGGCAAGAGACCCAGTACTTC. This codes for CAISEPRGGQETQYF.

In its sample, this clonotype was seen a few times. Possible read error: a much larger clone is one base away. The chain employs TRBV15 and TRBJ2-3; D ambiguous. Germline assignment: CDR1 LNHNV and CDR2 YYDKDF (reference sequence). This CDR3 region has 12 residues. V lost 3 bases and J lost 7, with 8 bases in between. CDR3: CATSRAWNTQYF. The CDR3 DNA follows: TGTGCCACCAGCAGGGCATGGAATACGCAGTATTTT.

The chain has TRBV7-9 and TRBJ1-1; the D is unclear. The germline V gene has CDR1 SEHNR and CDR2 FQNEAQ (reference sequence). Trimming cost V 0 bases and J 0 bases, with 14 bases left between them. CDR3 length: 17 residues. The CDR3 sequence is CASSLARIGLVNTEAFF. The CDR3 DNA sequence: TGTGCCAGCAGCTTAGCACGAATCGGTCTCGTGAACACTGAAGCTTTCTTT. Combining the CDR3 with reference TRBV7-9 and TRBJ1-1 gives the whole variable domain DTGVSQNPRHKITKRGQNVTFRCDPISEHNRLYWYRQTLGQGPEFLTYFQNEAQLEKSRLLSDRFSAERPKGSFSTLEIQRTEQGDSAMYLCASSLARIGLVNTEAFFGQGTRLTVV.

The table lists this clonotype with a count of one. This chain links TRBV20-1 with TRBJ2-5, with D perhaps TRBD1 or TRBD2 (6 bases each). Trimming pared 6 bases from V and 1 base from J, leaving 21 bases between. The CDR3 consists of 16 residues. Germline-derived CDR1 and CDR2 are DFQATT and SNEGSKA (reference sequence). Here the CDR3 reads CSAGRTRRGPQETQYF. The CDR3 bases are TGCAGTGCCGGCCGAACCCGTCGGGGGCCCCAAGAGACCCAGTACTTC.

This clonotype was recorded at least ten times. This chain's CDR3 is CASSQAGPGGNQYF. In nucleotides, the CDR3 is TGTGCCAGCAGCCAAGCGGGTCCGGGGGGCAATCAGTACTTC. This sequence joins TRBV3-1 and TRBJ2-5; the D gene is possibly TRBD2 (7 bases). Germline V gene lookup returns CDR1 LGHDT and CDR2 YNNKEL (reference sequence). The CDR3 consists of 14 residues. Trimming took 1 base from V and 11 from J, leaving 17 bases between them.

This clonotype occurred many times. This chain joins TRBV4-1 and TRBJ2-1; D uncertain. The CDR3 is made up of 14 amino acids. V was trimmed by 1 base and J by 7 bases, leaving 11 bases between them. From germline, CDR1 is MGHRA and CDR2 YSYEKL. The CDR3 DNA follows: TGCGCCAGCAGCCAAGTTCCCGGGCGAAATGAGCAGTTCTTC. It specifies CASSQVPGRNEQFF.

This sequence joins TRBV6-2 or TRBV6-3 and TRBJ2-1, with TRBD2 identical over 7 bases. The ends lost 6 bases at V and 4 bases at J; junction bases unmatched: 9. Germline loops: CDR1 MNHEY, CDR2 SVGEGT. The CDR3 runs to 15 residues. CDR3 in DNA: TGTGCCAGCAGCTCTGCTAGCGGAAAATACAATGAGCAGTTCTTC. It yields the protein CASSSASGKYNEQFF.

About this clonotype: A read error is likely, as this CDR3 ends without the conserved phenylalanine or tryptophan. The rearrangement joins TRBV5-1 to TRBJ2-5; tentative D call: TRBD2 (6 bases). The J call is in doubt because the DNA end fits TRBJ2-7 better. Looked up from germline, CDR1 is SGHRS and CDR2 is YFSETQ. The length of the CDR3 is 15 residues. CDR3 protein: CASTVGGSASYEQYN. The CDR3 coding sequence is TGCGCCAGCACCGTAGGAGGGAGCGCATCCTACGAGCAGTACAAC.

The chain is built from TRBV18 and TRBJ2-1; 11 bases align to TRBD2. CDR3 size: 15 residues. The V and J ends lost 0 bases and 10 bases, in that order; junction bases with no gene match: 5. The V gene's germline CDR1 is KGHSH and CDR2 LQKENI. CDR3 sequence reads: CASSPPTSGAPEQFF. CDR3 nucleotides: TGTGCCAGCTCACCACCGACTAGCGGGGCGCCGGAGCAGTTCTTC.